This entry lists 17 T cell receptor beta chains sequenced from one sample in a study of blood T cell repertoires in COVID-19. Sequencing used immunoSEQ multiplex PCR; TCRdb keeps in-frame clones, though not all of them. The sample has 210,000 or so clones, about nine tenths seen once. The sample consisted of PBMCs or T cells enriched from blood (not recorded which). These receptors all come from a woman aged 45-65 years in a cohort exposed to, infected with or recovered from COVID-19 (not recorded which).

This sequence joins TRBV7-6 and TRBJ1-1, with D possibly TRBD1 on 5 matching bases. V dropped 2 bases and J dropped 6 bases, with 10 bases sitting between them. The CDR3 covers 13 residues. The germline gives CDR1 SGHVS, CDR2 FNYEAQ. The CDR3 is CASSLRGEAEAFF. Here the CDR3 DNA reads TGTGCCAGCAGCTTACGGGGGGAAGCTGAAGCTTTCTTT. The whole variable domain, filled in from reference TRBV7-6 and TRBJ1-1, reads GAGVSQSPRYKVTKRGQDVALRCDPISGHVSLYWYRQALGQGPEFLTYFNYEAQQDKSGLPNDRFSAERPEGSISTLTIQRTEQRDSAMYRCASSLRGEAEAFFGQGTRLTVV.

The V call is TRBV2, the J call TRBJ1-2; D might be TRBD1 (5 bases). The length of the CDR3 is 13 residues. The V end lost 8 bases, the J end lost 4 bases, and 14 bases lay between the germline ends. Per germline, CDR1 SNHLY and CDR2 FYNNEI. The CDR3 DNA is TGTGCCAGCGCAACAGACAGAGCCTATGGCTACACCTTC. Translating it yields CASATDRAYGYTF.

This clone has a handful of counts. V gene TRBV5-1 combines with J gene TRBJ1-2, with D hard to call. The CDR3 loop spans 15 amino acids. Germline V lookup: CDR1 SGHRS, CDR2 YFSETQ. V was trimmed by 2 bases and J by 0 bases, leaving 11 bases between them. The CDR3 DNA is TGCGCCAGCAGCTTATCGAGCGCTGCTAACTATGGCTACACCTTC. Encoded protein: CASSLSSAANYGYTF.

Only a few counts were recorded for this clone. The chain recombines TRBV6-2 or TRBV6-3 with TRBJ1-5, with D unclear. This CDR3 spans 14 amino acids. Trimming removed 2 bases at V and 2 bases at J, with 7 bases between. The germline V gene encodes CDR1 MNHEY and CDR2 SVGEGT. CDR3 sequence: CASSYAPGNQPQHF. The CDR3 DNA sequence: TGTGCCAGCAGTTACGCCCCAGGCAATCAGCCCCAGCATTTT.

Notes on this clone: The same CDR3 is also encoded by other DNA sequences in this sample. The chain carries TRBV7-2 and TRBJ1-5; D gene ambiguous. CDR1 SGHTA and CDR2 FQGNSA come from the germline V gene. Trimming took 0 bases from V and 5 from J, leaving 5 bases between them. This CDR3 contains 13 residues. CDR3 nucleotide sequence: TGTGCCAGCAGCTTAGCGAGGGATCAGCCCCAGCATTTT. Translating gives CASSLARDQPQHF.

The CDR3 DNA reads TGTGCCAGCAGTCAGTACCTAGGGGCCCGGGTGAGCTCTGGAAACACCATATATTTT. Amino acid sequence: CASSQYLGARVSSGNTIYF. The rearrangement joins TRBV7-2 to TRBJ1-3, with D tentatively TRBD1 (5 bases). CDR1 and CDR2 (germline): SGHTA, FQGNSA. This CDR3 region has 19 residues. Trimming took 6 bases from V and 0 from J, leaving 24 bases between them.

This chain joins TRBV18 and TRBJ1-4; 10 positions agree with TRBD1. The length of the CDR3 is 16 residues. Germline V gene sequence: CDR1 KGHSH, CDR2 LQKENI. V lost 1 base, J lost 8 bases, and 7 bases stayed unmatched. The chain's CDR3 is CASSPRQGALGEKLFF. As DNA, the CDR3 is TGTGCCAGCTCACCACGACAGGGGGCGCTAGGGGAAAAACTGTTTTTT.

The genes are TRBV7-3 and TRBJ2-1, with TRBD2 as a possible D gene (7 bases). CDR3 length: 16 amino acids. Trimming cost V 4 bases and J 6 bases, with 19 bases left between them. CDR1 is SGHTA, CDR2 FQGTGA, per germline. The CDR3 spells CASSSVGGGNSNEQFF. The CDR3 nucleotides read TGTGCCAGCAGCTCCGTAGGGGGGGGTAATTCCAATGAGCAGTTCTTC.

The J gene is TRBJ1-6, the V gene TRBV23-1; 7 nucleotides align to TRBD1. TRBV23-1 is recorded as an ORF, its role being uncertain. The CDR3 has 16 residues. After removal of 0 bases from V and 7 bases from J, the junction contained 6 bases not matched to a gene. The CDR3 loop reads CASSQSTGDMNSPLHF. CDR3 coding DNA: TGCGCCAGCAGTCAATCCACAGGGGATATGAATTCACCCCTCCACTTT.

The V call is TRBV11-1, the J call TRBJ1-2; D remains unclear. V lost 1 base and J 2 bases, leaving 8 bases between the germline ends. This CDR3 has 14 amino acids. Germline values: CDR1 SGHAT, CDR2 FQDESV (reference sequence). CDR3 sequence reads: CASSLENGNYGYTF. The CDR3 region has the DNA TGTGCCAGCAGCTTAGAGAACGGGAACTATGGCTACACCTTC.

CDR3 nucleotide sequence: TGTGCCAGCACAGGACAGGGGGGGAATTCACCCCTCCACTTT. This encodes CASTGQGGNSPLHF. The V gene is TRBV9, the J gene TRBJ1-6; 10 positions agree with TRBD1. Trimming at V came to 6 bases and at J to 7 bases, leaving 4 bases not matched to a gene. The CDR3 has 14 residues. Germline assignment: CDR1 SGDLS and CDR2 YYNGEE.

The V gene is TRBV7-2, the J gene TRBJ1-3, with D unclear. CDR3 size: 14 residues. Germline V gene sequence: CDR1 SGHTA, CDR2 FQGNSA. V was clipped by 4 bases and J by 0 bases, with 7 bases between them. The CDR3 loop reads CASSWQNSGNTIYF. CDR3 bases: TGTGCCAGCAGCTGGCAGAACTCTGGAAACACCATATATTTT. Full variable domain (rest looked up from reference TRBV7-2 and TRBJ1-3): GAGVSQSPSNKVTEKGKDVELRCDPISGHTALYWYRQSLGQGLEFLIYFQGNSAPDKSGLPSDRFSAERTGGSVSTLTIQRTQQEDSAVYLCASSWQNSGNTIYFGEGSWLTVV.

For the CDR3, the DNA is TGTGCCAGCAGTGAGCAAGCTGGGTCGAGGAATCAGCCCCAGCATTTT. Translated, it gives CASSEQAGSRNQPQHF. The chain carries TRBV6-2 or TRBV6-3 and TRBJ1-5, with unresolved D. Trimming took 5 bases from V and 4 from J, leaving 18 bases between them. Germline assignment: CDR1 MNHEY and CDR2 SVGEGT. This CDR3 is built from 16 residues.

The rearrangement joins TRBV5-4 to TRBJ2-3, with D perhaps TRBD2 (5 bases). Trimming pared 4 bases from V and 1 base from J, leaving 13 bases between. In germline, CDR1 is SGHNT, CDR2 YYREEE (reference sequence). The length of the CDR3 is 15 residues. The CDR3 region has the DNA TGTGCCAGCAGCCCTCTAGACGGGGGCACAGATACGCAGTATTTT. It encodes CASSPLDGGTDTQYF.

This rearrangement joins TRBV5-1 to TRBJ1-6, with 8 bases that match TRBD1. CDR3 length: 16 residues. The V gene end was trimmed by 0 bases and the J gene end by 6 bases; junction bases not matched to a gene: 5. CDR1 SGHRS and CDR2 YFSETQ come from the germline V gene. The CDR3 sequence is CASSLDPGGSNSPLHF. CDR3 DNA sequence: TGCGCCAGCAGCTTGGACCCAGGGGGCAGTAATTCACCCCTCCACTTT.

The chain is built from TRBV5-1 and TRBJ2-5; perhaps TRBD1 as D (5 bases). The V gene's germline CDR1 is SGHRS and CDR2 YFSETQ. The CDR3 consists of 15 residues. Trimming removed 0 bases from V and 4 bases from J, with 13 bases in between. The CDR3 protein is CASSLEGQGRETQYF. The CDR3 nucleotides read TGCGCCAGCAGCTTGGAAGGGCAGGGCCGAGAGACCCAGTACTTC.

The rearrangement joins TRBV11-3 to TRBJ1-1; D is perhaps TRBD1 (6 bases). The CDR3 runs 16 residues. Deletions cut 3 bases from V and 1 base from J, with 15 bases between. Germline assignment: CDR1 SGHNT and CDR2 YENEEA. In DNA, the CDR3 is TGTGCCAGCAGCTTTGTCAGGGGAGAGGAGAACACTGAAGCTTTCTTT. Its protein product is CASSFVRGEENTEAFF.